Following are 14 T cell receptor beta chains from one sample sequenced in a study of blood T cell repertoires in COVID-19. The data were produced by immunoSEQ multiplex PCR, yet TCRdb's version contains in-frame clones alone and is incomplete. The sample comprises 75,000 to 90,000 clones, just under 80% of which are singletons, and approximately 34% rests with the top ten. Sequencing used peripheral blood. The origin of the receptors is a man in his 60s with COVID-19, enrolled during active disease.

This sequence joins TRBV14 and TRBJ1-5; D might be TRBD1 (5 bases). This CDR3 region has 15 residues. Per the germline V gene, CDR1 is SGHDN and CDR2 is FVKESK. V lost 0 bases, J lost 4 bases, and 10 bases lay in between. This CDR3 reads CASSQEGQLNQPQHF. The CDR3 DNA sequence: TGTGCCAGCAGCCAAGAGGGGCAGCTGAATCAGCCCCAGCATTTT.

The gene calls are TRBV20-1 and TRBJ2-5; the D gene is possibly TRBD1 (5 bases). The CDR3 is 15 residues long. Germline V lookup: CDR1 DFQATT, CDR2 SNEGSKA (reference sequence). V lost 3 bases to trimming and J lost 1 base, with 15 bases between them. CDR3 loop: CSASPSAGAQETQYF. In DNA, the CDR3 is TGCAGTGCTAGTCCTTCCGCTGGGGCCCAAGAGACCCAGTACTTC.

The J gene is TRBJ2-3, the V gene TRBV7-2; 9 bases are a match to TRBD1. This CDR3 is 14 amino acids long. Germline CDR1 is SGHTA and CDR2 is FQGNSA. The junction had 1 base not matched to a gene; V was cut back by 5 bases and J by 1 base. CDR3 region: CASSRTGGTDTQYF. The CDR3 DNA reads TGTGCCAGCAGCCGGACAGGGGGCACAGATACGCAGTATTTT.

The V and J genes are TRBV7-2 and TRBJ2-1; tentatively, D is TRBD1 (6 bases). Per germline, CDR1 SGHTA and CDR2 FQGNSA. The CDR3 length is 15 residues. V dropped 5 bases and J dropped 6 bases, with 17 bases sitting between them. The CDR3 DNA reads TGTGCCAGCAGCCAAAGTAGCAACAGGGTCAATGAGCAGTTCTTC. The encoded protein is CASSQSSNRVNEQFF.

This chain connects TRBV5-1 to TRBJ1-4, with 8 bases aligning to TRBD1. Looked up from germline, CDR1 is SGHRS and CDR2 is YFSETQ. The J segment lost 7 bases and the V segment lost 3 bases, leaving 5 bases of the junction unmatched. This CDR3 is 14 amino acids long. This CDR3 reads CASSYRTGIEKLFF. The CDR3 nucleotides read TGCGCCAGCAGCTACCGGACAGGGATTGAAAAACTGTTTTTT. Filled out from reference TRBV5-1 and TRBJ1-4, the complete variable domain reads KAGVTQTPRYLIKTRGQQVTLSCSPISGHRSVSWYQQTPGQGLQFLFEYFSETQRNKGNFPGRFSGRQFSNSRSEMNVSTLELGDSALYLCASSYRTGIEKLFFGSGTQLSVL.

There are many counts of this clone. The rearrangement joins TRBV3-1 (or the pseudogene TRBV3-2) to TRBJ1-6; D gene ambiguous. The V end was cut by 4 bases, the J end by 10 bases, with 14 bases between. This CDR3 spans 14 amino acids. Per germline, CDR1 LGHDT and CDR2 YNNKEL (reference sequence). CDR3 region: CASSRGRGKSPLHF. CDR3 bases: TGTGCCAGCAGCCGAGGGCGGGGTAAATCACCCCTCCACTTT.

This clone has more than one count but fewer than ten. The chain recombines TRBV5-6 with TRBJ2-7, with D possibly being TRBD1 (5 bases). Trimming took off 2 bases at V and 2 bases at J, with 8 bases between the two ends. This CDR3 is 13 amino acids long. CDR1 and CDR2 from the germline V gene are SGHDT and YYEEEE. The CDR3 reads CASSFDRPYEQYF. In DNA form, the CDR3 reads TGTGCCAGCAGCTTCGACAGACCCTACGAGCAGTACTTC.

The chain couples TRBV30 to TRBJ2-3; D perhaps matches TRBD2 (5 bases). CDR1 is GTSNPN and CDR2 is SVGIG in the germline V gene (reference sequence). V dropped 2 bases and J dropped 4 bases, with 19 bases sitting between them. CDR3 length: 16 residues. The CDR3 sequence: CAWSRSGSQRADTQYF. CDR3 nucleotides: TGTGCCTGGAGTAGATCTGGGAGCCAACGGGCAGATACGCAGTATTTT.

The rearrangement joins TRBV27 to TRBJ2-1; 7 bases map to TRBD1. The ends lost 5 bases at V and 10 bases at J; junction bases unmatched: 11. The germline CDR1 and CDR2 sequences are MNHEY and SMNVEV (reference sequence). The CDR3 runs 14 residues. DNA of the CDR3: TGTGCCAGCAGTCGCCGGGAAGGGGGCAAAGAGCAGTTCTTC. The encoded protein is CASSRREGGKEQFF.

This chain links TRBV6-2 or TRBV6-3 with TRBJ2-6; D remains unclear. The CDR3 totals 16 residues. Germline V gene lookup returns CDR1 MNHEY and CDR2 SVGEGT. V was cut by 0 bases and J by 0 bases, with 6 bases left in between. CDR3 protein: CASSYSSRSGANVLTF. The DNA of the CDR3 is TGTGCCAGCAGTTACTCTTCCCGCTCTGGGGCCAACGTCCTGACTTTC.

The J gene is TRBJ2-5, the V gene TRBV18; D possibly corresponds to TRBD1 (6 bases). The CDR3 covers 14 residues. The V end was cut by 3 bases, the J end by 2 bases, with 10 bases between. CDR1 KGHSH and CDR2 LQKENI come from the germline V gene. CDR3 coding DNA: TGTGCCAGCTCACCTAAGGACAGACAAGAGACCCAGTACTTC. Its translation is CASSPKDRQETQYF. Using reference TRBV18 and TRBJ2-5 for the parts outside the CDR3, the full variable domain is NAGVMQNPRHLVRRRGQEARLRCSPMKGHSHVYWYRQLPEEGLKFMVYLQKENIIDESGMPKERFSAEFPKEGPSILRIQQVVRGDSAAYFCASSPKDRQETQYFGPGTRLLVL.

This clone has a handful of counts. The J gene is TRBJ1-5, the V gene TRBV19, with a weak D call TRBD1 (6 bases). Trimming removed 0 bases at V and 5 bases at J, with 11 bases between. Germline CDR1 and CDR2: LNHDA and SQIVND (reference sequence). The CDR3 extends over 15 amino acids. The DNA of the CDR3 is TGTGCCAGTAGTATAGACCAACAGGGTTATCAGCCCCAGCATTTT. This gives the protein CASSIDQQGYQPQHF.

The CDR3 region is CASTHGGSSYEQYF. The CDR3 nucleotides are TGTGCCAGCACCCATGGAGGGAGTAGTTACGAGCAGTACTTC. The genes are TRBV28 and TRBJ2-7; D perhaps matches TRBD2 (6 bases). The CDR3 contains 14 residues. V was cut by 7 bases and J by 4 bases, with 17 bases left in between. Germline V gene data show CDR1 as MDHEN and CDR2 as SYDVKM.

The chain joins TRBV4-2 to TRBJ1-5; 8 bases line up with TRBD1. The ends lost 0 bases at V and 3 bases at J; junction bases unmatched: 4. Germline lookup yields CDR1 LGHNA and CDR2 YNFKEQ. CDR3 length: 16 amino acids. This CDR3 reads CASSQDGQGNNQPQHF. For the CDR3, the DNA is TGTGCCAGCAGCCAAGACGGACAGGGAAACAATCAGCCCCAGCATTTT.